This T cell receptor beta chain is drawn from a study of blood T cell repertoires in COVID-19. Across the whole study: The samples span acute and convalescent COVID-19 from the United States, Italy and Spain. T cells, B-cell-depleted T cells, or PBMCs provided the cDNA or gDNA that served as material.

This clone has a handful of counts. The data were produced by immunoSEQ multiplex PCR, yet TCRdb's version contains in-frame clones alone and is incomplete. The sample holds roughly 70,000 clones, 73% seen once. V lost 11 bases, J lost 5 bases, and 16 bases lay in between. Germline lookup yields CDR1 MNHNY and CDR2 SVGAGI (reference sequence). The CDR3 covers 13 residues. The rearrangement joins TRBV6-6 to TRBJ2-1, with D maybe TRBD2 (6 bases). The TCR sequence derives from a man between 60 and 70 years old with acute or convalescent COVID-19. The sample consisted of peripheral blood. CDR3 residues: CAGTGTPNNEQFF. As DNA, the CDR3 is TGTGCCGGAACCGGGACTCCTAACAATGAGCAGTTCTTC.